This paragraph covers one T cell receptor (beta chain) sequence. The sample originates from a study of cytomegalovirus exposure and HLA in healthy donors. With 60 Vbeta and 13 Jbeta primers, the PCR was carried out. Assay used: immunoSEQ multiplex PCR; TCRdb lists only in-frame clones, some missing. The data show 110,000 or so clones, roughly three quarters seen once. V dropped 7 bases and J dropped 5 bases, with 11 bases sitting between them. CDR1 and CDR2 (germline): SGHVS, FQNEAQ. This CDR3 spans 13 amino acids. The sequence came from a man aged 25-45 years in good health and CMV-seronegative. The chain uses TRBV7-8 and TRBJ2-2; maybe TRBD1 (6 bases). The sequenced sample was PBMCs. The CDR3 here is CASTPQGTGELFF. CDR3 DNA: TGTGCCAGCACCCCCCAGGGGACCGGGGAGCTGTTTTTT. Full variable domain (rest looked up from reference TRBV7-8 and TRBJ2-2): GAGVSQSPRYKVAKRGQDVALRCDPISGHVSLFWYQQALGQGPEFLTYFQNEAQLDKSGLPSDRFFAERPEGSVSTLKIQRTQQEDSAVYLCASTPQGTGELFFGEGSRLTVL.